This record concerns one T cell receptor (beta chain) sequence. Its antigen remains unknown. In germline, CDR1 is SGHNT, CDR2 YENEEA. CDR3 length: 16 residues. The junction had 10 bases not matched to a gene; V was cut back by 4 bases and J by 5 bases. The data derive from a study of cytomegalovirus exposure and HLA in healthy donors. Study results and limitations: Among CMV-associated TCR beta chains, most appeared HLA-restricted in a later analysis. Segments of the TCR beta V type were, in most cases, productive about 90% or about 30% of the time in an earlier analysis. Most observed TCR sequences were rare, whereas some public TCRs were detected in many donors.

PCR involved 60 Vbeta and 13 Jbeta primers. Some clones are missing from TCRdb's copy, which holds only in-frame ones; the method was immunoSEQ multiplex PCR. The sample table includes about 53,000 clones. Sample: PBMCs. This sequence joins TRBV11-3 and TRBJ2-5; TRBD1 aligns across 10 bases. This TCR was recovered from a man in his late teens or twenties in good health and CMV-seropositive. CDR3 protein: CASSSPQTGGMETQYF. Here the CDR3 DNA reads TGTGCCAGCAGCTCGCCTCAGACAGGGGGCATGGAGACCCAGTACTTC.